The 8 T cell receptor beta chains given below trace back to one sample, sequenced in a study of blood T cells in healthy people across ages. With a J-beta primer mix and a sample-barcoded 5' primer, a second PCR ran about 6 to 11 cycles. TCRdb reprocessed the 5' RACE reads via MiXCR and lists one record per CDR3 protein. The table includes 600,000 to 1,000,000 distinct CDR3 sequences, 20% to 25% detected once. These same data were also listed under a study on T cells of mothers and their children.

The material sequenced was blood. The receptors here all came from a boy under 18 in good health.

V gene TRBV21-1 combines with J gene TRBJ1-4; TRBD1 is taken as the D call from the table, unchecked against the DNA. TRBV21-1 is assigned pseudogene status. CDR3 length: 14 amino acids. The CDR3, as DNA: TGTGCCAGCAGCACTTTAAGTGGGACAGGGATATTGTTTTTT. Its translation is CASSTLSGTGILFF.

The rearrangement joins TRBV5-1 to TRBJ1-3; TRBD1 is a possible D gene (6 bases). Germline V gives CDR1 SGHRS, CDR2 YFSETQ. The CDR3 is 14 residues long. V dropped 4 bases and J dropped 0 bases, with 8 bases sitting between them. CDR3 amino acids: CASSGDISGNTIYF. DNA for the CDR3: TGCGCCAGCAGCGGGGACATCTCTGGAAACACCATATATTTT.

This sequence joins TRBV28 and TRBJ2-3, with D perhaps matching TRBD2 (6 bases). Per germline, CDR1 MDHEN and CDR2 SYDVKM. This CDR3 has 13 amino acids. CDR3 coding DNA: TGTGCAATTGGCCGGGAGTCCGGAGATACGCAGTATTTT. Its protein is CAIGRESGDTQYF.

This clonotype was observed a handful of times. The chain employs TRBV29-1 and TRBJ1-2, with a possible D match to TRBD1 (6 bases). Deletions cut 4 bases from V and 2 bases from J, with 17 bases between. This CDR3 spans 15 amino acids. Per the germline V gene, CDR1 is SQVTM and CDR2 is ANQGSEA. CDR3 region: CSVVVVQGPNYGYTF. CDR3 DNA: TGCAGCGTTGTCGTCGTACAGGGCCCGAACTATGGCTACACCTTC.

The genes are TRBV12-3 or TRBV12-4 and TRBJ1-2; D not resolved. The CDR3 is 15 residues long. Trimming removed 2 bases at V and 8 bases at J, with 18 bases between. In nucleotides, the CDR3 is TGTGCCAGCAGTTTAAGTTTATCGTCGGGGAACGGCTACACCTTC. Translation: CASSLSLSSGNGYTF.

The chain employs TRBV9 and TRBJ2-5, with D perhaps TRBD2 (5 bases). Judging by the DNA end, TRBJ2-1 fits better; the J call may be wrong. Germline V CDR1 and CDR2: SGDLS, YYNGEE. CDR3 size: 11 residues. CDR3 in DNA: TGTGCCAGCAGCTCGGGAAGTGAGCAGTTCTTC. As protein: CASSSGSEQFF.

The chain employs TRBV10-3 and TRBJ2-1; the D gene could be TRBD1 or TRBD2 (6 bases each). The length of the CDR3 is 16 residues. Trimming took off 6 bases at V and 2 bases at J, with 17 bases between the two ends. Germline-derived CDR1 and CDR2 are ENHRY and SYGVKD. CDR3 DNA sequence: TGTGCCATCAGGGGACCCGTGAGGGGGGCCTACAATGAGCAGTTCTTC. Its translation is CAIRGPVRGAYNEQFF.

This chain joins TRBV12-3 or TRBV12-4 and TRBJ2-3; 11 bases line up with TRBD1. V was pared by 3 bases and J by 0 bases, with 8 bases of the junction left unmatched. The CDR3 totals 18 residues. The CDR3 is CASSLRPGTGGSTDTQYF. CDR3 sequence (DNA): TGTGCCAGCAGTTTGAGGCCCGGGACAGGGGGGAGCACAGATACGCAGTATTTT.